Shown below are 14 T cell receptor beta chains from a single sample sequenced in a study of tumor-infiltrating lymphocytes in primary liver carcinoma. With roughly 540 ng total RNA as template and a constant-region primer, TCR beta cDNA was made. Three-round nested multiplex PCR performed with slightly modified ARM-PCR produced the TCR beta libraries. Use of TRBV1-TRBV30 forward primers with a C-beta reverse primer characterized the first two PCR rounds, which lasted ten to eleven cycles each. TCRdb analysed the multiplex PCR reads with MiXCR anew, one entry per CDR3 protein. The sample lists more than 45,000 distinct CDR3 sequences, over 65% occurring once. Investigators took RNA and DNA out together from roughly 20-30 mg of unsorted bulk tissue. The sequenced sample consisted of liver tumor tissue from sampling region 3. This sample's subset: tumor region T3, left-lateral pole. The receptors were gathered from a man aged 40-49 years with primary liver carcinoma and hepatitis B virus infection.

At least ten counts were recorded for this clonotype. The CDR3: CASSPGRGGELFF. CDR3 coding DNA: TGTGCCAGCAGTCCAGGGCGGGGCGGGGAGCTGTTTTTT. This chain links TRBV12-3 or TRBV12-4 with TRBJ2-2; possible D gene TRBD2, 6 bases. Trimming shortened V by 5 bases and J by 7 bases, and 11 bases separated the two germline ends. CDR3 length: 13 amino acids.

This clonotype was recorded at least ten times. The J gene is TRBJ2-1, the V gene TRBV6-5; 11 bases line up with TRBD2. From germline, CDR1 is MNHEY and CDR2 SVGAGI. This CDR3 has 14 residues. V trimming: 7 bases; J trimming: 5 bases; junction bases outside the gene matches: 4. Here the CDR3 reads CASTPGLADNEQFF. The CDR3 DNA sequence: TGTGCCAGCACCCCGGGACTAGCGGACAATGAGCAGTTCTTC.

Concerning this clonotype itself: The missing conserved phenylalanine or tryptophan at the end of this CDR3 makes a read error likely. This chain connects TRBV29-1 to TRBJ2-7; 8 nucleotides agree with TRBD2. The germline V gene encodes CDR1 SQVTM and CDR2 ANQGSEA. J was trimmed by 3 bases and V by 5 bases; bases with no gene match: 3. This CDR3 spans 12 amino acids. Written as DNA, the CDR3 is TGCAGCGTTAGCGGGAGCGGCTACGAGCAGTACCTC. This encodes CSVSGSGYEQYL.

A word on this clonotype: The conserved closing phenylalanine or tryptophan is absent in this CDR3, likely reflecting a read error. The chain links TRBV11-2 to TRBJ2-1; the match to TRBD2 covers 8 bases. Germline assignment: CDR1 SGHAT and CDR2 FQNNGV. The trim removed 3 bases at V and 9 bases at J, leaving 13 bases unmatched. The length of the CDR3 is 16 residues. The CDR3 DNA follows: TGTGCCAGCAGCTTGGGTATCGGACTAGCCATGGGTGAGCAGTTCCAC. Its translation is CASSLGIGLAMGEQFH.

With regard to this clonotype: The junction and the germline gene differ at one end; a read error may be behind it. This chain joins TRBV4-1 and TRBJ2-2; possible D gene TRBD2, 5 bases. The CDR3 covers 16 residues. Germline CDR1 MGHRA, CDR2 YSYEKL. CDR3 in DNA: TGCGCCAGAAGCCCAGAAGAGGGTCTCGACATCGGGGAGCTGTTTTTT. Translating gives CARSPEEGLDIGELFF.

For this clonotype: The junction departs from the called germline gene at one end, perhaps through a read error. This chain uses TRBV6-5 with TRBJ2-1; 14 bases align to TRBD2. CDR1 and CDR2 (germline): MNHEY, SVGAGI. CDR3 size: 15 residues. This CDR3 is CASRGLAGDHNQQFF. The CDR3 DNA reads TGTGCCAGCAGGGGACTAGCGGGAGATCACAATCAGCAGTTCTTC.

In this sample, this clonotype turned up a few times. Possible read error: a much larger clone is one base away. V is TRBV5-4 and J is TRBJ2-6; tentatively, D is TRBD2 (7 bases). The CDR3 is 13 residues long. Germline V gene lookup returns CDR1 SGHNT and CDR2 YYREEE (reference sequence). CDR3 loop: CASSIAGADVLTF. For the CDR3, the DNA is TGTGCCAGCAGTATCGCGGGGGCCGACGTCCTGACTTTC. Drawing the rest from reference TRBV5-4 and TRBJ2-6, the complete variable domain is ETGVTQSPTHLIKTRGQQVTLRCSSQSGHNTVSWYQQALGQGPQFIFQYYREEENGRGNFPPRFSGLQFPNYSSELNVNALELDDSALYLCASSIAGADVLTFGAGSRLTVL.

To note about this clonotype: The germline gene is not matched at one end of the junction; a read error may be the cause. The V gene is TRBV7-9, the J gene TRBJ2-1, with 7 bases fitting TRBD2. Germline assignment: CDR1 SEHNR and CDR2 FQNEAQ (reference sequence). There are 16 residues in the CDR3. CDR3 sequence: CASSPGMAGVWDERFF. The CDR3, as DNA: TGTGCCAGCAGCCCGGGCATGGCGGGAGTCTGGGATGAGCGGTTCTTC.

This clonotype was recorded many times. V usage is TRBV7-8 and J usage is TRBJ1-6, with 10 bases identical to TRBD1. CDR1 SGHVS and CDR2 FQNEAQ come from the germline V gene. Germline trimming cut 1 base from V and 9 bases from J; bases unmatched to any gene: 3. The CDR3 totals 15 residues. The CDR3 DNA sequence: TGTGCCAGCAGCTTAGGGGGACAGGGGAGTTCACCCCTCCACTTT. As protein: CASSLGGQGSSPLHF. The variable domain in full, with the rest retrieved from reference TRBV7-8 and TRBJ1-6, is GAGVSQSPRYKVAKRGQDVALRCDPISGHVSLFWYQQALGQGPEFLTYFQNEAQLDKSGLPSDRFFAERPEGSVSTLKIQRTQQEDSAVYLCASSLGGQGSSPLHFGNGTRLTVT.

Points on this clonotype: Lacking the conserved final phenylalanine or tryptophan, this CDR3 likely reflects a read error. The gene calls are TRBV5-4 and TRBJ1-1; no definite D call. Germline V gene lookup returns CDR1 SGHNT and CDR2 YYREEE (reference sequence). CDR3 size: 13 residues. DNA for the CDR3: TGTGCCAGCAGCTCCCCAGACCGTACTGAGGCTTTCTCT. It specifies CASSSPDRTEAFS.

This clonotype was seen only once. The conserved final phenylalanine or tryptophan is absent from the CDR3, which likely points to a read error. The rearrangement uses TRBV11-2 and TRBJ2-7; no reliable D call. Germline CDR1 SGHAT, CDR2 FQNNGV. The CDR3 runs 14 residues. As DNA, the CDR3 is TGTGCCAGGAGCTTGACCGACGGAGCCTACGAGCAGTACTCC. Residues: CARSLTDGAYEQYS.

The V and J genes are TRBV4-1 and TRBJ2-1, with D maybe TRBD2 (7 bases). Germline CDR1 and CDR2: MGHRA and YSYEKL. This CDR3 comprises 15 residues. CDR3 in amino acids: CSSSQEAGQNNEQFF. CDR3 sequence (DNA): TGCTCGAGCAGCCAAGAAGCGGGACAAAACAATGAGCAGTTCTTC.

This clonotype qualifies as medium-sized. The CDR3 spells CSVEGGPGANVLTF. The CDR3 coding sequence is TGCAGCGTTGAAGGTGGGCCTGGGGCCAACGTCCTGACTTTC. The V and J genes are TRBV29-1 and TRBJ2-6; D gene ambiguous. Per germline, CDR1 SQVTM and CDR2 ANQGSEA. Trimming took off 1 base at V and 2 bases at J, with 6 bases between the two ends. The CDR3 covers 14 residues.

A word on this clonotype: Its ends do not fully match the called genes, so a read error is possible. The chain is built from TRBV19 and TRBJ2-7, with D perhaps assigned TRBD1 or TRBD2 (5 bases each). Germline lookup yields CDR1 LNHDA and CDR2 SQIVND (reference sequence). The CDR3 has 13 amino acids. The CDR3 reads CVSSGTVSYEQYF. The CDR3 DNA is TGTGTCAGTTCCGGGACGGTCTCCTACGAGCAGTACTTC.